The present T cell receptor (beta chain) was sequenced within a study of regulatory T cells in long-lasting Graves disease. The study, taken as a whole, reports: Persistent-disease Graves' patients showed less TCR diversity than new cases. Segments TRBV28, TRBJ1-2 and TRBJ2-5 showed preferential usage in persistent disease.

Combining iRepertoire HTBI primers with Arm-PCR of CDR3 regions, the authors built TCR beta libraries. Each CDR3 protein gets one entry after TCRdb re-called the multiplex PCR reads with MiXCR. In the table there are more than 300,000 distinct CDR3 sequences, around 15% of which are singletons. Turning to this clonotype: Antigen unknown.

The sample's time point: newly diagnosed GD, antithyroid drugs for less than 3 months. PBMC-extracted RNA yielded the TCR library. Peripheral blood, about 10 milliliters per patient, was collected in EDTA tubes. The germline V gene has CDR1 MDHEN and CDR2 SYDVKM. This CDR3 has 14 amino acids. Trimming pared 8 bases from V and 4 bases from J, leaving 14 bases between. The V gene is TRBV28, the J gene TRBJ1-4; the D is unclear. The TCR originated in a female donor with Graves disease. This specimen was peripheral blood mononuclear cells (PBMCs), taken at new diagnosis, from a patient treated with antithyroid drugs. The CDR3 loop reads CASGLGAGNEKLFF. The DNA of the CDR3 is TGTGCCAGCGGCTTAGGAGCTGGTAATGAAAAACTGTTTTTT.